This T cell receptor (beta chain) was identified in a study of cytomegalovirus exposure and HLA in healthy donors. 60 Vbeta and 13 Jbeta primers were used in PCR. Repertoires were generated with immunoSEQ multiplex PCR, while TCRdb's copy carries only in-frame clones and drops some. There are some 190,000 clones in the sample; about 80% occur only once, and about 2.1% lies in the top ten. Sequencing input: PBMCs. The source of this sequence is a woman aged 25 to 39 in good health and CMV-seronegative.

The CDR3 loop reads CASSLSRQGDSPLHF. The CDR3 DNA follows: TGTGCCAGCAGCTTATCCCGACAGGGGGATTCACCCCTCCACTTT. The gene calls are TRBV7-3 and TRBJ1-6, with 9 bases fitting TRBD1. Germline V gene sequence: CDR1 SGHTA, CDR2 FQGTGA. The CDR3 loop spans 15 amino acids. V gave up 2 bases and J gave up 8 bases; unmatched junction bases: 4. The full variable domain, with the rest looked up from reference TRBV7-3 and TRBJ1-6, is GAGVSQTPSNKVTEKGKYVELRCDPISGHTALYWYRQSLGQGPEFLIYFQGTGAADDSGLPNDRFFAVRPEGSVSTLKIQRTERGDSAVYLCASSLSRQGDSPLHFGNGTRLTVT.